This entry is about one TCR beta chain. Generated by immunoSEQ multiplex PCR, the TCRdb table keeps only in-frame clones and is missing some. The data hold 110,000 to 150,000 clones, with around 87% observed a single time. This sample is part of a study of blood T cell repertoires in COVID-19. The specimen sequenced was PBMCs or T cells enriched from blood (not recorded which). The receptor comes from a man aged 55 to 70 who had recovered from COVID-19.

CDR3 coding DNA: TGTGCCGCGGGGCGGAACACTGAAGCTTTCTTT. This sequence encodes CAAGRNTEAFF. The rearrangement uses TRBV7-9 and TRBJ1-1; D is perhaps TRBD1 (5 bases). In germline, CDR1 is SEHNR, CDR2 FQNEAQ (reference sequence). This CDR3 region has 11 residues. Trimming removed 11 bases from V and 1 base from J, with 8 bases in between. Full variable domain (remainder filled in from reference TRBV7-9 and TRBJ1-1): DTGVSQNPRHKITKRGQNVTFRCDPISEHNRLYWYRQTLGQGPEFLTYFQNEAQLEKSRLLSDRFSAERPKGSFSTLEIQRTEQGDSAMYLCAAGRNTEAFFGQGTRLTVV.